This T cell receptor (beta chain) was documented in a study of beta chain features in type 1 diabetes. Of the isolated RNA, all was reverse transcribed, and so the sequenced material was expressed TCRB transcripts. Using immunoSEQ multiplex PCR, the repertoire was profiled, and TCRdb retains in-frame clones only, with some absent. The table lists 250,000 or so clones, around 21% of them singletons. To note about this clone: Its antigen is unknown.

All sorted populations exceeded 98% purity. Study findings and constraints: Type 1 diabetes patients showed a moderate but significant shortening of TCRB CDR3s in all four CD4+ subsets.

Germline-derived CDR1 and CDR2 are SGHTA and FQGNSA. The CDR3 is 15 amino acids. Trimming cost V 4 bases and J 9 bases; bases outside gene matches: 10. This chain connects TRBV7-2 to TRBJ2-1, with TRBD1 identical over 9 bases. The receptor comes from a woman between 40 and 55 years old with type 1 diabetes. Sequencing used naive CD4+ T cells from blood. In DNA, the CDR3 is TGTGCCAGCAGCTGGGACAGGGTAATCTCGGCTGAGCAGTTCTTC. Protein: CASSWDRVISAEQFF.